Presented here are 8 T cell receptor beta chains from one specimen sequenced in a study of blood T cells in healthy people across ages. A second PCR, run for roughly 7 to 11 cycles, used a sample-barcoded 5' primer plus a J-beta primer mix. TCRdb reanalysed the 5' RACE reads using MiXCR and keeps one entry per CDR3 protein. The sample includes some 850,000 distinct CDR3 sequences, roughly 26% of them seen just once. This sample also appeared in a second study, on T cells of mothers and their children.

The sequenced sample consisted of blood. All receptors derive from a boy between 10 and 17 years old in good health.

V and J are TRBV4-1 and TRBJ2-7; the D is unclear. Between the trimmed V and J ends, which lost 1 base and 3 bases, there was a span of 10 bases. Germline V gives CDR1 MGHRA, CDR2 YSYEKL. This CDR3 region has 14 residues. The CDR3: CASSQVGFGYEQYF. DNA for the CDR3: TGCGCCAGCAGCCAAGTTGGCTTCGGCTACGAGCAGTACTTC.

This clonotype was seen a few times. The chain couples TRBV20-1 to TRBJ2-7, with 9 nucleotides matching TRBD1. Trimming removed 0 bases from V and 2 bases from J; junction bases left unmatched: 5. Germline values: CDR1 DFQATT, CDR2 SNEGSKA (reference sequence). The CDR3 is 15 residues long. The CDR3 bases are TGCAGTGCTAGAGACGTGGGGACAGGGACCTACGAGCAGTACTTC. Protein: CSARDVGTGTYEQYF.

The chain links TRBV5-4 to TRBJ2-7; 7 bases map to TRBD1. The V and J ends lost 3 bases and 0 bases, in that order; junction bases with no gene match: 6. The CDR3 consists of 15 residues. CDR1 is SGHNT, CDR2 YYREEE, per germline (reference sequence). The CDR3 spells CASSSMGQFSYEQYF. The CDR3 DNA reads TGTGCCAGCAGCTCTATGGGACAGTTCTCCTACGAGCAGTACTTC.

V usage is TRBV4-2 and J usage is TRBJ2-1; unclear D gene. Trimming left V 0 bases short and J 7 bases short, with 13 bases between. This CDR3 spans 15 amino acids. Germline V lookup: CDR1 LGHNA, CDR2 YNFKEQ. CDR3 residues: CASSQDNGAQNEQFF. Written as DNA, the CDR3 is TGTGCCAGCAGCCAAGATAATGGTGCCCAGAATGAGCAGTTCTTC.

The V and J genes are TRBV2 and TRBJ2-3; the match to TRBD2 covers 12 bases. V shed 6 bases, J shed 7 bases, and the junction held 8 bases outside the gene matches. This CDR3 contains 15 residues. Germline assignment: CDR1 SNHLY and CDR2 FYNNEI. CDR3 in DNA: TGTGCCAGCAGCCCTACTAGCGGGGGGTCAAATACGCAGTATTTT. Translation: CASSPTSGGSNTQYF.

The CDR3 bases are TGCAGCGGTCGGGGGAACAGAAATGAGCAGTTCTTC. It specifies CSGRGNRNEQFF. The chain recombines TRBV29-1 with TRBJ2-1, with D possibly matching TRBD2 (6 bases). The CDR3 extends over 12 amino acids. Trimming shortened V by 7 bases and J by 7 bases, and 14 bases separated the two germline ends. Germline V gene data show CDR1 as SQVTM and CDR2 as ANQGSEA.

The V gene is TRBV7-2, the J gene TRBJ2-5; D is possibly TRBD2 (6 bases). This CDR3 is 16 amino acids long. The ends were cut back, 5 bases at V and 1 base at J, with 17 bases in the middle. Germline V lookup: CDR1 SGHTA, CDR2 FQGNSA. The CDR3: CASSTSTQLIQETQYF. Written as DNA, the CDR3 is TGTGCCAGCAGCACTAGCACACAGCTTATCCAAGAGACCCAGTACTTC.

The sample holds a few counts of this clonotype. A much larger clone lies one base from this, so it may be a read error. The gene calls are TRBV27 and TRBJ2-7; 7 bases map to TRBD1. This CDR3 spans 13 amino acids. The germline CDR1 and CDR2 sequences are MNHEY and SMNVEV (reference sequence). In DNA, the CDR3 is TGTGCCAGCAGTCCAGGGACAGACTACGAGCGGTACTTC. Its translation: CASSPGTDYERYF.